This TCR beta chain stems from a study of PD-1 blockade in mismatch repair-deficient tumors. Study-wide context: Patients had approximately 12 mismatch repair-deficient cancer types and were previously treated and progressing. Overall study results and limits: After pembrolizumab, tumor-resident clones rose rapidly, then generally contracted before radiologic responses.

Only in-frame clones appear in the TCRdb table, and some are missing; sequencing was by immunoSEQ multiplex PCR. The sample shows under 150,000 clones, about 88% of them seen only once. As concerns this clone: Its antigen is not identified.

V was trimmed by 2 bases and J by 1 base, leaving 2 bases between them. Germline loops: CDR1 SGHVS, CDR2 FNYEAQ. The CDR3 spans 13 residues. The clonotype was recovered from an adult with mismatch repair-deficient cancer. This specimen consisted of peripheral blood, obtained almost 74 weeks after starting pembrolizumab. This chain uses TRBV7-6 with TRBJ2-2; D gene unclear. CDR3 nucleotides: TGTGCCAGCAGCTTAATGAACACCGGGGAGCTGTTTTTT. Residues: CASSLMNTGELFF.